Following are 26 T cell receptor beta chains from one sample sequenced in a study of blood T cells in healthy people across ages. A second PCR of about 7 to 12 cycles used a sample-barcoded 5' primer and a J-beta primer mix. Each CDR3 protein is one row after TCRdb ran MiXCR on the 5' RACE reads. This table has fewer than 2,000,000 distinct CDR3 sequences, around 36% appearing once. The sequencing input was blood. These receptors came from a woman in her twenties or thirties in good health.

The chain joins TRBV7-9 to TRBJ2-1; D gene uncertain. Per germline, CDR1 SEHNR and CDR2 FQNEAQ (reference sequence). The CDR3 consists of 14 residues. V was pared by 6 bases and J by 10 bases, with 19 bases between. The chain's CDR3 is CASSYETESYEQFF. DNA for the CDR3: TGTGCCAGCAGTTACGAGACGGAGAGCTACGAGCAGTTCTTC.

This clonotype was seen a handful of times. This sequence joins TRBV20-1 and TRBJ2-3; D is perhaps TRBD1 (6 bases). The V gene's germline CDR1 is DFQATT and CDR2 SNEGSKA (reference sequence). The CDR3 length is 14 residues. Deletions cut 2 bases from V and 6 bases from J, with 15 bases between. The CDR3, as DNA: TGCAGTGCTAGAAGAACAGGGTTGGCGGATACGCAGTATTTT. Residues: CSARRTGLADTQYF.

CDR3 loop: CSARETGAYSNQPQHF. The CDR3 nucleotides read TGCAGTGCTAGAGAGACAGGGGCGTATAGCAATCAGCCCCAGCATTTT. V gene TRBV20-1 combines with J gene TRBJ1-5, with 8 bases aligning to TRBD1. Germline CDR1 and CDR2: DFQATT and SNEGSKA (reference sequence). The CDR3 totals 16 residues. Trimming took 0 bases from V and 0 from J; bases not matched to a gene: 4.

This clonotype turned up a few times. The V call is TRBV7-2, the J call TRBJ2-7; a weak D match, TRBD1 (6 bases). Trimming removed 5 bases from V and 0 bases from J, with 11 bases in between. The CDR3 loop spans 14 amino acids. Germline-derived CDR1 and CDR2 are SGHTA and FQGNSA. The CDR3 here is CASSRTASSYEQYF. CDR3 in DNA: TGTGCCAGCAGCAGGACAGCGTCCTCCTACGAGCAGTACTTC. The entire variable domain, with the rest obtained from reference TRBV7-2 and TRBJ2-7, is as follows: GAGVSQSPSNKVTEKGKDVELRCDPISGHTALYWYRQSLGQGLEFLIYFQGNSAPDKSGLPSDRFSAERTGGSVSTLTIQRTQQEDSAVYLCASSRTASSYEQYFGPGTRLTVT.

V gene TRBV28 combines with J gene TRBJ2-5; D remains ambiguous. V was trimmed by 2 bases and J by 1 base, leaving 11 bases between them. The CDR3 has 15 residues. CDR1 and CDR2 (germline): MDHEN, SYDVKM. This chain's CDR3 is CASSLRPRGQETQYF. The CDR3 region has the DNA TGTGCCAGCAGTTTACGCCCGAGAGGCCAAGAGACCCAGTACTTC. Full variable domain (rest looked up from reference TRBV28 and TRBJ2-5): DVKVTQSSRYLVKRTGEKVFLECVQDMDHENMFWYRQDPGLGLRLIYFSYDVKMKEKGDIPEGYSVSREKKERFSLILESASTNQTSMYLCASSLRPRGQETQYFGPGTRLLVL.

The chain has TRBV5-6 and TRBJ2-7, with 9 bases aligning to TRBD1. Trimming took 2 bases from V and 5 from J; bases not matched to a gene: 8. The CDR3 is 15 residues long. The germline V gene has CDR1 SGHDT and CDR2 YYEEEE. CDR3 amino acids: CASSFPGQGLHEQYF. The CDR3 DNA sequence: TGTGCCAGCAGCTTTCCGGGACAGGGTCTCCACGAGCAGTACTTC.

This clonotype was found a few times. The chain links TRBV30 to TRBJ2-4; D uncertain. This CDR3 spans 14 amino acids. The germline V gene has CDR1 GTSNPN and CDR2 SVGIG (reference sequence). V was pared by 2 bases and J by 6 bases, with 14 bases between. As DNA, the CDR3 is TGTGCCTGGAGTCCGGATCTATCCGTAAACATTCAGTACTTC. It codes for CAWSPDLSVNIQYF.

The V and J genes are TRBV15 and TRBJ2-3; D is possibly TRBD1 or TRBD2 (5 bases each). In germline, CDR1 is LNHNV, CDR2 YYDKDF (reference sequence). The CDR3 has 20 amino acids. V shed 0 bases and J shed 3 bases, with 25 bases lying between them. The CDR3 sequence: CATSRDYGEGWASRTDTQYF. CDR3 in DNA: TGTGCCACCAGCAGAGATTACGGCGAGGGGTGGGCTAGCCGAACAGATACGCAGTATTTT.

Written as DNA, the CDR3 is TGTGCCAGCAGACGACAGGGGGTGGGGGGCTACACCTTC. The encoded protein is CASRRQGVGGYTF. This chain connects TRBV13 to TRBJ1-2, with 9 positions matching TRBD1. Germline assignment: CDR1 PRHDT and CDR2 FYEKMQ (reference sequence). The V and J ends lost 6 bases and 8 bases, in that order; junction bases with no gene match: 7. The CDR3 totals 13 residues.

V and J are TRBV28 and TRBJ1-1; the match to TRBD1 covers 7 bases. The ends lost 4 bases at V and 8 bases at J; junction bases unmatched: 13. The CDR3 is 15 amino acids. Germline V gene data show CDR1 as MDHEN and CDR2 as SYDVKM. CDR3 sequence: CASSSHDAGTEEAFF. Here the CDR3 DNA reads TGTGCCAGCAGTTCGCATGACGCCGGGACAGAAGAAGCTTTCTTT.

This clonotype has only a few counts. CDR3 DNA sequence: TGCAGTGCTAGAGATCCGGTAGGGGGGGATACGCAGTATTTT. This translates into CSARDPVGGDTQYF. The chain combines TRBV20-1 with TRBJ2-3; D tentatively reads TRBD1 or TRBD2 (6 bases each). Germline values: CDR1 DFQATT, CDR2 SNEGSKA (reference sequence). V was clipped by 0 bases and J by 6 bases, with 13 bases between them. The CDR3 covers 14 residues.

This clonotype was seen a handful of times. The V call is TRBV20-1, the J call TRBJ2-3, with D perhaps TRBD2 (6 bases). CDR1 DFQATT and CDR2 SNEGSKA come from the germline V gene (reference sequence). With 0 bases removed from V and 0 bases from J, the gap between germline ends came to 10 bases. The CDR3 covers 15 residues. DNA of the CDR3: TGCAGTGCTAGAGATCCCGCGGGGAGCACAGATACGCAGTATTTT. It codes for CSARDPAGSTDTQYF.

The chain has TRBV12-3 or TRBV12-4 and TRBJ2-1; TRBD2 might be the D (5 bases). Trimming removed 2 bases from V and 9 bases from J, with 8 bases in between. This CDR3 contains 12 residues. CDR3 nucleotides: TGTGCCAGCAGTTTAAAAGGGAGTGAGCAGTTCTTC. Its translation is CASSLKGSEQFF.

As to this clonotype: One base away lies a much larger clone, so this may be a sequencing read error. The chain has TRBV7-2 and TRBJ2-7, with 7 bases that match TRBD2. After removal of 4 bases from V and 5 bases from J, the junction contained 8 bases not matched to a gene. This CDR3 has 14 amino acids. The germline gives CDR1 SGHTA, CDR2 FQGNSA. The CDR3 protein is CASSWGGSGHEQYF. The CDR3 DNA sequence: TGTGCCAGCAGCTGGGGAGGGAGCGGGCACGAGCAGTACTTC.

This rearrangement joins TRBV20-1 to TRBJ2-5; D is unresolved. CDR3 size: 10 residues. Trimming took 5 bases from V and 7 from J, leaving 8 bases between them. Looked up from germline, CDR1 is DFQATT and CDR2 is SNEGSKA (reference sequence). The CDR3 here is CSAQWGTQYF. The DNA of the CDR3 is TGCAGTGCTCAGTGGGGGACCCAGTACTTC.

V and J are TRBV19 and TRBJ2-7; 9 bases line up with TRBD2. The CDR3 has 15 amino acids. Germline CDR1 and CDR2: LNHDA and SQIVND (reference sequence). Unmatched junction bases numbered 9, after V lost 6 bases and J lost 3 bases. The CDR3 protein is CASSTGLASYYEQYF. CDR3 DNA: TGTGCCAGTAGCACCGGACTAGCGAGCTACTACGAGCAGTACTTC.

This clonotype was observed a few times. The chain is built from TRBV7-8 and TRBJ2-1; 7 nucleotides line up with TRBD2. The germline CDR1 and CDR2 sequences are SGHVS and FQNEAQ. The CDR3 has 16 residues. V lost 4 bases, J lost 0 bases, and 6 bases stayed unmatched. The CDR3 protein is CASSSGAGNSYNEQFF. As DNA, the CDR3 is TGTGCCAGCAGCTCAGGAGCGGGAAACTCCTACAATGAGCAGTTCTTC.

This chain joins TRBV7-9 and TRBJ2-1; D possibly matches TRBD1 or TRBD2 (5 bases each). Looked up from germline, CDR1 is SEHNR and CDR2 is FQNEAQ (reference sequence). Trimming pared 5 bases from V and 8 bases from J, leaving 10 bases between. The CDR3 runs to 12 residues. The CDR3 nucleotides are TGTGCCAGCAGCCCCGGGGCGGATGAGCAGTTCTTC. It encodes CASSPGADEQFF.

This chain links TRBV5-5 with TRBJ1-1, with D hard to call. The CDR3 contains 14 residues. Trimming stripped 0 bases from V and 3 bases from J, with 9 bases between. Germline CDR1 is SGHKS and CDR2 is YYEKEE (reference sequence). The CDR3 region has the DNA TGTGCCAGCAGCTTGGATCTGGGTTACACTGAAGCTTTCTTT. The encoded protein is CASSLDLGYTEAFF.

This clonotype occurred a few times. The chain carries TRBV29-1 and TRBJ2-7; D is possibly TRBD1 (5 bases). Per the germline V gene, CDR1 is SQVTM and CDR2 is ANQGSEA. Trimming left V 6 bases short and J 2 bases short, with 20 bases between. The CDR3 spans 15 residues. The CDR3 sequence: CSVARGERPTYEQYF. The CDR3 nucleotides read TGCAGCGTCGCAAGGGGTGAACGGCCTACCTACGAGCAGTACTTC.

The chain carries TRBV5-1 and TRBJ2-1; D is possibly TRBD1 or TRBD2 (5 bases each). The germline CDR1 and CDR2 sequences are SGHRS and YFSETQ. The V and J ends lost 1 base and 3 bases respectively, with 14 bases between them. The CDR3 runs to 16 residues. The CDR3 region is CASSLRDQVFYNEQFF. The CDR3 DNA sequence: TGCGCCAGCAGCTTGAGGGACCAAGTTTTCTACAATGAGCAGTTCTTC. The complete variable domain, with remaining parts taken from reference TRBV5-1 and TRBJ2-1, reads KAGVTQTPRYLIKTRGQQVTLSCSPISGHRSVSWYQQTPGQGLQFLFEYFSETQRNKGNFPGRFSGRQFSNSRSEMNVSTLELGDSALYLCASSLRDQVFYNEQFFGPGTRLTVL.

This clonotype was seen repeatedly, ten times or more. Germline is not matched at one junction end, which may reflect a read error. This chain links TRBV5-1 with TRBJ2-3, with D perhaps matching TRBD1 (7 bases). The CDR3 has 15 amino acids. CDR1 and CDR2 from the germline V gene are SGHRS and YFSETQ. The CDR3 loop reads CASSLTGTSTDTQYF. The DNA for the CDR3 is TGTGCCAGCAGCCTGACAGGGACTAGCACAGATACGCAGTATTTT.

This clonotype appeared a few times. The chain combines TRBV7-9 with TRBJ2-2, with unresolved D. CDR3 size: 14 residues. Germline loops: CDR1 SEHNR, CDR2 FQNEAQ (reference sequence). Trimming removed 6 bases from V and 4 bases from J, with 12 bases in between. CDR3 sequence (DNA): TGTGCCAGCAGGCACAGTTTGAGCACCGGGGAGCTGTTTTTT. This encodes CASRHSLSTGELFF.

The chain has TRBV6-5 and TRBJ2-1, with D unclear. The CDR3 has 12 amino acids. Trimming cost V 3 bases and J 12 bases, with 12 bases left between them. CDR1 and CDR2 from the germline V gene are MNHEY and SVGAGI. The CDR3 coding sequence is TGTGCCAGCAGTTATGGGATTGATGGGCAGTTCTTC. Its translation: CASSYGIDGQFF.

V and J are TRBV20-1 and TRBJ2-1, with 9 bases aligning to TRBD1. CDR1 and CDR2 (germline): DFQATT, SNEGSKA (reference sequence). This CDR3 has 12 amino acids. The V and J ends lost 6 bases and 6 bases, in that order; junction bases with no gene match: 3. CDR3: CSAGQGFNEQFF. CDR3 in DNA: TGCAGTGCGGGACAGGGATTCAATGAGCAGTTCTTC.

The V and J genes are TRBV2 and TRBJ1-2; D is uncertain. Trimming pared 8 bases from V and 6 bases from J, leaving 13 bases between. The CDR3 consists of 12 residues. Germline CDR1 and CDR2: SNHLY and FYNNEI. The CDR3 DNA sequence: TGTGCCAGCGGCCAGTATATGGATGGCTACACCTTC. Protein sequence: CASGQYMDGYTF.